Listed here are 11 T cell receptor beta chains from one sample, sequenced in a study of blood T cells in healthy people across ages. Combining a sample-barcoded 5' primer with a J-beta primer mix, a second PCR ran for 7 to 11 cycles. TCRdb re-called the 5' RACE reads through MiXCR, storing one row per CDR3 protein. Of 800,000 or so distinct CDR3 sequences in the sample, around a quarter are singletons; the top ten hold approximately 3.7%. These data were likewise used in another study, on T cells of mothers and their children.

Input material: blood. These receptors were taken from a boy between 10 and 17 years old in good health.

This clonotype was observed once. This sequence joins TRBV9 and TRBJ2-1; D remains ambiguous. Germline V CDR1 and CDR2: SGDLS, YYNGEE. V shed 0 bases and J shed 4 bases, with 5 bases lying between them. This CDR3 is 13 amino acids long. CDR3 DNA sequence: TGTGCCAGCAGCGTAGACGGATACAATGAGCAGTTCTTC. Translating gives CASSVDGYNEQFF.

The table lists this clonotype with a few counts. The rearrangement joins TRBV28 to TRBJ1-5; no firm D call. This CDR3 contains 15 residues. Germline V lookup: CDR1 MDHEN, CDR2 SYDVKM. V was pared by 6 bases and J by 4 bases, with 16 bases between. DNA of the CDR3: TGTGCCAGCAGATCCGAGGTGGCCCCTAATCAGCCCCAGCATTTT. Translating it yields CASRSEVAPNQPQHF.

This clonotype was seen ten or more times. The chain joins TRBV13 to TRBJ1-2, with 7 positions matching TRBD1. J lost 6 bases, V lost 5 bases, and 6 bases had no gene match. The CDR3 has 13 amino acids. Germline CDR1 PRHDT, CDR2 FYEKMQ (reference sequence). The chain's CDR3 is CASSQGGFDGYTF. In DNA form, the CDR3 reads TGTGCCAGCAGCCAGGGGGGGTTTGATGGCTACACCTTC.

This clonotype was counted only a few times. The CDR3 nucleotides are TGCAGCGGGAGTCGACGGCCCGAGCAGTTCTTC. The encoded protein is CSGSRRPEQFF. The V gene is TRBV29-1, the J gene TRBJ2-1; D ambiguous. Trimming shortened V by 7 bases and J by 10 bases, and 14 bases separated the two germline ends. CDR3 length: 11 residues. Germline lookup yields CDR1 SQVTM and CDR2 ANQGSEA.

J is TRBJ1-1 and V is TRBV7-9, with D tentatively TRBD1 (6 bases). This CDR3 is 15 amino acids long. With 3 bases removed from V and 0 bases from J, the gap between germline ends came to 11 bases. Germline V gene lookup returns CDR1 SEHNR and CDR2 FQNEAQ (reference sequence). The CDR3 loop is CASSFSGALNTEAFF. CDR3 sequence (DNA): TGTGCCAGCAGCTTCTCAGGGGCTTTGAACACTGAAGCTTTCTTT.

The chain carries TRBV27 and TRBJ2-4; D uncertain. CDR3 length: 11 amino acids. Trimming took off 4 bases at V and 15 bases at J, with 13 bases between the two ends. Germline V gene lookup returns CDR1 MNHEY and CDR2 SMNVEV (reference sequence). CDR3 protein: CASSSVTTLYF. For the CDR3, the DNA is TGTGCCAGCAGTTCGGTTACTACGCTGTACTTC.

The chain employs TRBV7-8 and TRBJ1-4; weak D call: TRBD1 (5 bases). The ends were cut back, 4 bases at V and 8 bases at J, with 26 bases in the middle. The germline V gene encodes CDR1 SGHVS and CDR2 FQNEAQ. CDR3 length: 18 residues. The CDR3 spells CASSSLGRTLSNPEKLFF. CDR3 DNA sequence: TGTGCCAGCAGCTCCCTGGGGAGGACACTCTCAAACCCCGAAAAACTGTTTTTT.

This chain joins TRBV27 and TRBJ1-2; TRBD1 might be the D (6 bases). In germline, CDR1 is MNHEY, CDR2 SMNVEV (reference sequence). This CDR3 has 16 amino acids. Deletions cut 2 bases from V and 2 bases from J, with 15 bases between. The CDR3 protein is CASSLRGEGVNYGYTF. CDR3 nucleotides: TGTGCCAGCAGTTTAAGAGGGGAGGGGGTGAACTATGGCTACACCTTC.

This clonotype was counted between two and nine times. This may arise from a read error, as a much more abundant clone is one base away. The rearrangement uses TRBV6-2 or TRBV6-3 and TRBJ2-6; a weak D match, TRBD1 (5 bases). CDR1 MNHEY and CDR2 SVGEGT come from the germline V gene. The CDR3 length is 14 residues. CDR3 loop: CASSYSSGANVLAF. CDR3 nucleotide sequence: TGTGCCAGCAGTTACAGCTCTGGGGCCAACGTCCTGGCTTTC.

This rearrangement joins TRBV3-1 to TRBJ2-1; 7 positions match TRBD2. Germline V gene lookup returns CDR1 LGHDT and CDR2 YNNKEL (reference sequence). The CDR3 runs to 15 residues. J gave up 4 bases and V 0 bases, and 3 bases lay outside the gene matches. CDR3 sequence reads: CASSQDSGFYNEQFF. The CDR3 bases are TGTGCCAGCAGCCAAGATAGCGGGTTTTACAATGAGCAGTTCTTC.

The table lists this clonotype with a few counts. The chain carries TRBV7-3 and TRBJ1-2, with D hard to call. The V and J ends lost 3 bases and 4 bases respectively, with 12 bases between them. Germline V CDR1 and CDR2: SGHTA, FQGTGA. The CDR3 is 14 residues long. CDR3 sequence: CASSFLQPGYGYTF. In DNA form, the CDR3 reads TGTGCCAGCAGCTTTCTCCAACCGGGCTATGGCTACACCTTC. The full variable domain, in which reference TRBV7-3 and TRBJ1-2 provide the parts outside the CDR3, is GAGVSQTPSNKVTEKGKYVELRCDPISGHTALYWYRQSLGQGPEFLIYFQGTGAADDSGLPNDRFFAVRPEGSVSTLKIQRTERGDSAVYLCASSFLQPGYGYTFGSGTRLTVV.